The T cell receptor beta chain under discussion was sequenced for a study of graft-versus-host responses after intestinal transplantation. Study overall: As for transplant type, recipients had multivisceral, liver-intestinal, or isolated intestinal grafts.

This table comes from immunoSEQ multiplex PCR, and its TCRdb copy is limited to in-frame clones, with some not included. The profile shows 9,500 to 12,000 clones, nearly 95% of them singletons. Germline V gene data show CDR1 as MDHEN and CDR2 as SYDVKM. The CDR3 covers 15 residues. V trimming: 1 base; J trimming: 5 bases; junction bases outside the gene matches: 7. This chain joins TRBV28 and TRBJ1-1; TRBD1 matches 7 bases. This TCR derives from a human patient who received an intestinal transplant, so some T cells may come from the graft donor. The sequenced sample was PBMCs, obtained nearly 70 days after transplant. CDR3: CASSLFGRQGTEAFF. For the CDR3, the DNA is TGTGCCAGCAGTTTATTTGGTCGACAGGGAACTGAAGCTTTCTTT. Supplemented by reference TRBV28 and TRBJ1-1, the full variable domain reads DVKVTQSSRYLVKRTGEKVFLECVQDMDHENMFWYRQDPGLGLRLIYFSYDVKMKEKGDIPEGYSVSREKKERFSLILESASTNQTSMYLCASSLFGRQGTEAFFGQGTRLTVV.